This paragraph reports one T cell receptor (beta chain). This clonotype was counted many times. It has no known antigen specificity. It has no much larger one-base neighbor in the sample; base qualities were not kept. The CDR3, from cysteine to phenylalanine, totals 14 residues. The read is trimmed to its CDR3 DNA, 42 bases read in frame from base 1. V trim: 0 bases; J trim: 2 bases; unmatched bases: 4. CDR1 and CDR2, looked up from the germline V gene, are SQVTM and ANQGSEA. The time point tag for this specimen amounts to: pre-sensitization, week 0. This specimen's treatment or condition label, interpreted: therapeutic diphenylcyclopropenone sensitization with weekly scalp DPC. Blood at each patch-test visit was drawn before the patch test was applied. To be eligible, patients had to be aged 18 to 70, diagnosed with alopecia and judged suitable for DPC therapy, while pregnant patients were excluded. Unfractionated whole blood was collected in Tempus Blood RNA tubes, and total RNA was extracted from that blood.

This specimen belongs to a study of human T cells and chemical hapten exposure (dated by TCRdb to about 2021). For the wider study: For sensitization, 2% DPC in acetone was applied to a roughly 2 cm by roughly 2 cm area of upper inner arm skin. Patch testing was done on the upper back using Finn chambers containing 0.01% DPC, and results were scored after 6 days according to International Contact Dermatitis Research Group standards. Peripheral blood TCR repertoire changes were tracked in vivo in alopecia patients during primary and secondary sensitization to the hapten diphenylcyclopropenone (DPC). Throughout the study period of 20 to 25 weeks, patients also received therapeutic DPC doses to the scalp every week. Libraries were combined into a pool for sequencing, and differences in TCR yield between samples came mainly from small differences in library volumes within the pool. Around 30 alopecia patients provided blood for TCR sequencing at one to four time points (pre-sensitization, 2, 6 and 24 weeks). Most of the patients in the cohort were female, and the cohort covered alopecia areata with under or over 50% scalp involvement, alopecia totalis and alopecia universalis. Blood samples were taken from patients before sensitization (week 0) and at 2, 6 and about 24 weeks after DPC sensitization.

The method was RACE. Sequenced using a NextSeq 500. During library preparation, unique molecular identifiers were attached to individual cDNA molecules so that TCRs could be counted in a quantitative, reproducible way. Each blood RNA sample was used to sequence both TCR alpha and TCR beta chains. From the authors' description of their analysis: Samples had a median of approximately 93,000 TCRs, with a range from about 20,000 to 690,600. V, J and CDR3 annotation of the TCR reads was carried out using the Decombinator software suite. Every sample was subsampled to the same number of TCRs (28,000) for the PS versus PT1 abundance plots. Expanded TCRs were defined as absent before sensitization and observed at least eight times at the 2-week time point. TCRdb reprocessed the public reads (quality trimming at Q25 with fastp, clone calling with MiXCR) and kept in-frame beta chains. Rows matching on CDR3 protein sequence are summarized as one entry with the most common DNA and genes. TCRdb, rather than the study authors, made the V and J calls. For this sample there are some 360,000 distinct CDR3 sequences; around 5.5% appear just once. The ten biggest clones cover 2.5% to 3% of the sample.

Beyond this particular receptor, the publication reports: Alopecia, a presumed autoimmune disease, was present in all patients, so the immune response of the patients might differ from that of healthy individuals. Patch test score was positively correlated with the number of PT1 expanded TCRs, with significance at thresholds 8, 16 and 32 but not at 4. Significantly more large CDR3 similarity clusters were formed by expanded TCRs than by pre-sensitization or healthy control sets, consistent with antigen-driven responses. The number of TCRs above 1 in 1000 frequency did not change with DPC sensitization; there was no evidence of global repertoire structure alterations. After repeated subsampling, changes were observed in the strength of the expansion versus patch-test correlation and in the threshold at which the correlation became significant.

The sample consisted of whole blood, taken in connection with sensitization to the hapten diphenylcyclopropenone (DPC). The chain is assembled from TRBV29-1 and TRBJ2-7; a stretch of 7 junction bases matches TRBD1. The sequence was obtained from a woman between 45 and 60 years old with alopecia areata. Some clones in this sample may be carry-over from other donors' samples. DNA sequence: TGCAGCGTTGAAGATCCCGGACAGGCCTACGAGCAGTACTTC. This encodes CSVEDPGQAYEQYF.